Presented here are 13 T cell receptor beta chains from one specimen sequenced in a study of T cells in Graves' hyperthyroidism and ophthalmopathy. Amplified TCR beta CDR3 regions came from RNA transcripts. The HTBI primer set drove a first-round RT-PCR of the TCR CDR3. TCRdb called the multiplex PCR reads again in MiXCR, with one record for every CDR3 protein. The sample consists of roughly 750,000 distinct CDR3 sequences, roughly 15% of them appearing once. The sequenced material came from blood. The receptors come from a man between 18 and 35 years old with Graves' hyperthyroidism.

This clonotype occurred many times. The rearrangement uses TRBV20-1 and TRBJ2-1; TRBD1 aligns across 8 bases. The CDR3 is 12 amino acids. The V gene's germline CDR1 is DFQATT and CDR2 SNEGSKA (reference sequence). Trimming took 7 bases from V and 5 from J; bases not matched to a gene: 4. The CDR3 loop reads CSGDRQDNEQFF. CDR3 coding DNA: TGCAGTGGGGACAGGCAAGACAATGAGCAGTTCTTC.

This clonotype was seen a handful of times. Here the CDR3 DNA reads TGTGCCAGCAGCCCTCGGACAGGAGGTACCTACAATGAGCAGTTCTTC. This sequence encodes CASSPRTGGTYNEQFF. This chain links TRBV7-9 with TRBJ2-1; TRBD1 matches 7 bases. CDR1 SEHNR and CDR2 FQNEAQ come from the germline V gene (reference sequence). CDR3 length: 16 residues. J gave up 2 bases and V 5 bases, and 9 bases lay outside the gene matches.

The sample holds many counts of this clonotype. The J gene is TRBJ1-5, the V gene TRBV28; the D is unclear. This CDR3 has 15 amino acids. V gave up 5 bases and J gave up 2 bases, with 13 bases separating them. Germline CDR1 is MDHEN and CDR2 is SYDVKM. In nucleotides, the CDR3 is TGTGCCAGCAGTCCCCTTGGGGAGGGCAATCAGCCCCAGCATTTT. This codes for CASSPLGEGNQPQHF.

This clonotype came up many times. V usage is TRBV15 and J usage is TRBJ1-2, with D hard to call. CDR1 is LNHNV and CDR2 is YYDKDF in the germline V gene (reference sequence). Trimming cost V 2 bases and J 0 bases, with 10 bases left between them. The CDR3 is 15 amino acids. CDR3 bases: TGTGCCACCAGCAGATTTAGCGGTTCTAACTATGGCTACACCTTC. Encoded protein: CATSRFSGSNYGYTF.

This clonotype was recorded a few times. J is TRBJ1-2 and V is TRBV29-1; D is possibly TRBD1 (6 bases). Germline V gene sequence: CDR1 SQVTM, CDR2 ANQGSEA. CDR3 length: 17 residues. Between the trimmed V and J ends, which lost 4 bases and 5 bases, there was a span of 26 bases. The CDR3 DNA reads as TGCAGCGTTGTGCTGACAGGAATAGATGTGGAGTGGTATGGCTACACCTTC. Protein product: CSVVLTGIDVEWYGYTF.

In this sample, this clonotype turned up many times. This chain uses TRBV13 with TRBJ2-3; perhaps TRBD2 as D (6 bases). This CDR3 is built from 14 residues. The V end lost 5 bases, the J end lost 4 bases, and 13 bases lay between the germline ends. Germline values: CDR1 PRHDT, CDR2 FYEKMQ (reference sequence). The CDR3 reads CASSRYSSADTQYF. Written as DNA, the CDR3 is TGTGCCAGCAGCCGTTACTCTAGCGCAGATACGCAGTATTTT. Using reference TRBV13 and TRBJ2-3 for the parts outside the CDR3, the full variable domain is AAGVIQSPRHLIKEKRETATLKCYPIPRHDTVYWYQQGPGQDPQFLISFYEKMQSDKGSIPDRFSAQQFSDYHSELNMSSLELGDSALYFCASSRYSSADTQYFGPGTRLTVL.

This clonotype was observed many times. The chain links TRBV4-2 to TRBJ2-1; 13 bases fit TRBD2. Germline V gene lookup returns CDR1 LGHNA and CDR2 YNFKEQ. The CDR3 has 16 residues. With 4 bases clipped from V and 5 bases from J, the junction kept 5 bases outside the gene matches. Here the CDR3 reads CASSPWTSGRDNEQFF. The CDR3 DNA is TGTGCCAGCAGCCCCTGGACTAGCGGGAGAGACAATGAGCAGTTCTTC.

This clonotype occurred many times. The DNA for the CDR3 is TGCAGCCATCGGACAGGGGGAGAGACCCAGTACTTC. Its protein product is CSHRTGGETQYF. This chain uses TRBV29-1 with TRBJ2-5; TRBD1 matches 10 bases. This CDR3 has 12 amino acids. The V gene end was trimmed by 8 bases and the J gene end by 4 bases; junction bases not matched to a gene: 4. Germline CDR1 SQVTM, CDR2 ANQGSEA.

This clonotype was recorded many times. The chain employs TRBV12-3 or TRBV12-4 and TRBJ1-1; weak D call: TRBD1 (5 bases). The CDR3 spans 15 residues. V gave up 7 bases and J gave up 3 bases, with 18 bases separating them. Here the CDR3 reads CASTPRGGLDTEAFF. Written as DNA, the CDR3 is TGTGCCAGCACTCCACGGGGCGGGTTGGACACTGAAGCTTTCTTT.

The chain uses TRBV18 and TRBJ2-4, with D perhaps given as TRBD1 or TRBD2 (5 bases each). Deletions cut 3 bases from V and 13 bases from J, with 25 bases between. The CDR3 runs 16 residues. The germline V gene has CDR1 KGHSH and CDR2 LQKENI. CDR3 region: CASSPGTSRHLIGQYF. CDR3 nucleotide sequence: TGTGCCAGCTCACCCGGGACCTCGCGCCATTTGATTGGACAGTACTTC.

This clonotype was recorded a few times. The rearrangement uses TRBV7-2 and TRBJ1-1, with D possibly matching TRBD1 (5 bases). Germline V gene sequence: CDR1 SGHTA, CDR2 FQGNSA. The CDR3 covers 16 residues. V was trimmed by 3 bases and J by 0 bases, leaving 14 bases between them. CDR3: CASSLGPLTVNTEAFF. The CDR3 bases are TGTGCCAGCAGCTTGGGACCGTTAACCGTGAACACTGAAGCTTTCTTT.

With regard to this clonotype: It may be a read error: a sequence one base away is much more abundant. CDR3 bases: TGTGCCTGGAGTCAAACTAGCCACTTAAATACGCAGTATTTT. Protein product: CAWSQTSHLNTQYF. This chain links TRBV30 with TRBJ2-3, with D perhaps matching TRBD2 (6 bases). Germline V gives CDR1 GTSNPN, CDR2 SVGIG (reference sequence). This CDR3 has 14 residues. Trimming took off 2 bases at V and 7 bases at J, with 16 bases between the two ends.

The CDR3 coding sequence is TGCAGTGCTAGAGCTACGGCAGGGCCTAATGAAAAACTGTTTTTT. It codes for CSARATAGPNEKLFF. The chain couples TRBV20-1 to TRBJ1-4, with D possibly TRBD1 on 5 matching bases. V lost 1 base, J lost 3 bases, and 12 bases lay in between. Germline CDR1 reads DFQATT; CDR2 reads SNEGSKA (reference sequence). The CDR3 has 15 amino acids.